The rows below give T cell receptor beta chains drawn from one sample of a study of breast tumors, draining lymph nodes, adjacent tissues. One entry per CDR3 protein results from TCRdb running MiXCR on the multiplex PCR reads. Counted here are some 100,000 distinct CDR3 sequences, around 20% occurring once; the ten biggest clones make up roughly 1.3%. The sequenced sample was axillary lymph node tissue. Every receptor here comes from a female donor with breast cancer. Some clones in this sample may be carry-over from other donors' samples. CDR3s include the opening cysteine and the closing phenylalanine or tryptophan. A D gene is named only where the DNA matches it firmly. For some rows the clone size is stated as once, few or many, or as a class when expanded; others skip it.

D,V,J,size,DNA,CDR3
-,TRBV4-1,TRBJ1-5,many,TGCGCCAGCAGCCAAGAAGAGGGGTTCGGGCCCCAGCATTTT,CASSQEEGFGPQHF
TRBD1,TRBV28,TRBJ2-5,few,TGTGCCAGCAGTCCTCGACAGGGCCGGCAAGAGACCCAGTACTTC,CASSPRQGRQETQYF
-,TRBV4-2,TRBJ2-1,many,TGTGCCAGCAGCCAAGACGAGGGAGTTTTCCCCAATGAGCAGTTCTTC,CASSQDEGVFPNEQFF
-,TRBV15,TRBJ2-3,-,TGTGCCACCAGCAGGACAGCTACTAGCACAGATACGCAGTATTTT,CATSRTATSTDTQYF
-,TRBV12-3/TRBV12-4,TRBJ2-1,many,TGTGCCAGCAGTTTCCCCGGGTATGGGAATGAGCAGTTCTTC,CASSFPGYGNEQFF
TRBD2,TRBV28,TRBJ2-1,-,TGTGCCAGCAGTCGTAGCGGGGGGGCCAATGAGCAGTTCTTC,CASSRSGGANEQFF
-,TRBV10-3,TRBJ2-7,many,TGTGCCATCAGTGAGTCGCGACAGCAGACCTACGAGCAGTACTTC,CAISESRQQTYEQYF
TRBD1,TRBV10-3,TRBJ2-7,many,TGTGCCATCAGTGACGACAGGGTTGCCTACGAGCAGTACTTC,CAISDDRVAYEQYF
-,TRBV2,TRBJ1-4,many,TGTGCCAGCAGTGAAGGGTATGCAGGGGTGGATGAAAAACTGTTTTTT,CASSEGYAGVDEKLFF
-,TRBV11-2,TRBJ2-1,many,TGTGCCAGCAGCTTAGTAGGCGCGGGGTCTTTCTACAATGAGCAGTTCTTC,CASSLVGAGSFYNEQFF
-,TRBV28,TRBJ1-2,once,TGTGCCAGCAGTTTGGGAGGGCAGGCCTATGGCTACACCTTC,CASSLGGQAYGYTF
-,TRBV6-1,TRBJ1-4,many,TGTGCCAGCAGTGGGAGGTCTGGCAGGGCTAATGAAAAACTGTTTTTT,CASSGRSGRANEKLFF
-,TRBV4-1,TRBJ2-2,many,TGCGCCAGCAGCCAAGATTTGGGGTCTGGGGAGCTGTTTTTT,CASSQDLGSGELFF
-,TRBV12-3/TRBV12-4,TRBJ2-4,many,TGTGCCAGCAGTTTCCCGGGACTCAAAAACATTCAGTACTTC,CASSFPGLKNIQYF
-,TRBV5-1,TRBJ2-2,many,TGCGCCAGCAGCTTGGCAGGGAAGGTTACCGGGGAGCTGTTTTTT,CASSLAGKVTGELFF
TRBD2,TRBV5-1,TRBJ2-1,many,TGCGCCAGCAGCTCCATACTTGGCGGGGGGCCCTCCTACAATGAGCAGTTCTTC,CASSSILGGGPSYNEQFF
TRBD1,TRBV29-1,TRBJ2-5,many,TGCAGCGTTTCCAGGGGGTCGGAGACCCAGTACTTC,CSVSRGSETQYF
-,TRBV10-3,TRBJ2-3,many,TGTGCCATCAAGAGGGGAATGGACACAGATACGCAGTATTTT,CAIKRGMDTDTQYF
-,TRBV19,TRBJ1-5,many,TGTGCCAGTAGTACGCAGGACAGAAACCCCGCTCAGCCCCAGCATTTT,CASSTQDRNPAQPQHF
-,TRBV7-9,TRBJ2-7,many,TGTGCCAGCAGCCCCCTAGACCGGGAGCAGTACTTC,CASSPLDREQYF
TRBD1,TRBV9,TRBJ2-2,many,TGTGCCAGCAGCGGGACAGGGGGCACCGGGGAGCTGTTTTTT,CASSGTGGTGELFF
-,TRBV20-1,TRBJ1-2,many,TGCAGTGCTAGAGATCAAGTGGCTTCGGGCTACACCTTC,CSARDQVASGYTF
TRBD1,TRBV12-3/TRBV12-4,TRBJ2-7,many,TGTGCCAGCTCCTGGGGACAGGGCGCTTCCGAGCAGTACTTC,CASSWGQGASEQYF
-,TRBV5-1,TRBJ2-1,many,TGCGCCAGCAGATCTTGGAGCTCCTACAATGAGCAGTTCTTC,CASRSWSSYNEQFF
-,TRBV5-6,TRBJ1-4,many,TGTGCCAGCAGCGATCGGACGGGAAAACTGTTTTTT,CASSDRTGKLFF
-,TRBV19,TRBJ1-3,-,TGTGCCAGTAGTCCGATGAGCGGAAACACCATATATTTT,CASSPMSGNTIYF
-,TRBV4-1,TRBJ1-6,many,TGCGCCAGCAGCCAAGATCGGACGACAGGTTGGAATTCACCCCTCCACTTT,CASSQDRTTGWNSPLHF
-,TRBV29-1,TRBJ2-7,many,TGCAGCGTTGAAACCGGCAGAGTCTACGAGCAGTACTTC,CSVETGRVYEQYF
-,TRBV30,TRBJ1-6,many,TGTGCCTGGGCCAGCCTCGGATCACCCCTCCACTTT,CAWASLGSPLHF
-,TRBV2,TRBJ1-6,many,TGTGCCAGCAGTGACGGGGACACTAATTCACCCCTCCACTTT,CASSDGDTNSPLHF
-,TRBV6-5,TRBJ1-2,many,TGTGCCAGCAGTTACATTGGGGCAGATGGCTACACCTTC,CASSYIGADGYTF
TRBD1,TRBV11-2,TRBJ1-5,few,TGTGCCAGCAGCTCTGGACAGGGGCGACAGCCCCAGCATTTT,CASSSGQGRQPQHF
-,TRBV9,TRBJ1-2,many,TGTGCCAGCAGCGGGACGGACGCTATACATGGCTACACCTTC,CASSGTDAIHGYTF
-,TRBV2,TRBJ1-5,many,TGTGCCAGCAGTGACAGGGGCTCAGGACAGCCCCAGCATTTT,CASSDRGSGQPQHF
TRBD1,TRBV5-1,TRBJ2-1,many,TGCGCCAGCAGCGCCACAGGGGTTGAGCCCTACAATGAGCAGTTCTTC,CASSATGVEPYNEQFF
TRBD1,TRBV25-1,TRBJ2-5,many,TGTGCCAGCAGGTCCGGGACAGGGGGGTACCAAGAGACCCAGTACTTC,CASRSGTGGYQETQYF
-,TRBV29-1,TRBJ2-5,many,TGCAGCGTTGAAGGGGGCCGAGGGGGAGAGACCCAGTACTTC,CSVEGGRGGETQYF
-,TRBV2,TRBJ1-1,few,TGTGCCAGCAGTTTGCTAGAAAACACTGAAGCTTTCTTT,CASSLLENTEAFF
TRBD1,TRBV27,TRBJ1-2,few,TGTGCCAGCAGTTACCGACAGGGGGTTCTTAACTATGGCTACACCTTC,CASSYRQGVLNYGYTF
-,TRBV4-1,TRBJ2-7,many,TGCGCCAGCAGCCAAGATCCCCGGGAGAGGCAGTACTTC,CASSQDPRERQYF
-,TRBV24-1,TRBJ1-3,many,TGTGCCACCAGTCCGGGAGGTGGAAACACCATATATTTT,CATSPGGGNTIYF
TRBD1,TRBV6-2/TRBV6-3,TRBJ2-7,-,TGTGCCAGCACCAATACAGGGGGCCCGAAGACCTACGAGCAGTACTTC,CASTNTGGPKTYEQYF
-,TRBV20-1,TRBJ2-3,many,TGCAGTGCTGGTCGGGAGATAGATACGCAGTATTTT,CSAGREIDTQYF
-,TRBV20-1,TRBJ1-5,many,TGCAGTGCTAGAGGACCGAGCAATCAGCCCCAGCATTTT,CSARGPSNQPQHF
-,TRBV7-9,TRBJ2-7,many,TGTGCCAGCAGCCGTGAGAGATACGAGCAGTACTTC,CASSRERYEQYF
-,TRBV12-3/TRBV12-4,TRBJ2-7,many,TGTGCCAGCAGTTTTTCGGGGGCTGAAAACGAGCAGTACTTC,CASSFSGAENEQYF
-,TRBV14,TRBJ1-2,many,TGTGCCAGCAGCCAACGGGAGCGAAACTATGGCTACACCTTC,CASSQRERNYGYTF
-,TRBV20-1,TRBJ1-2,many,TGCAGTGCTAGTGTTCCCCTATCCAACTATGGCTACACCTTC,CSASVPLSNYGYTF
-,TRBV5-5,TRBJ1-2,many,TGTGCCAGCAGCTTGGTACAGGCACGGGGTGGCTACACCTTC,CASSLVQARGGYTF